This T cell receptor beta chain was captured in a study of glioma-infiltrating T cells. Whole-study context: Dexamethasone exposure before glioma surgery was limited to six or fewer days. Target coverage was roughly 4.5- to 10-fold for 850,000 to 1,000,000 blood T cells.

This clonotype appeared a few times. Its matching antigen is unknown. TCR alpha and beta CDR3 regions were amplified from RNA using iRepertoire nested multiplex PCR. TCRdb re-called the multiplex PCR reads with MiXCR, one entry per CDR3 protein. The sample includes around 350,000 distinct CDR3 sequences, 35% to 45% of them seen just once. Overall study findings and caveats: Shared blood CDR3 signature motifs marked patients with low tissue-blood divergence. Non-neoplastic patients had below-expected tissue-blood divergence, while all gliomas exceeded expectation.

Sample: glioma tissue, nonneoplastic brain tissue, or PBMCs (not recorded which). This TCR derives from a human donor with low-grade glioma or glioblastoma, undergoing nonglioma brain surgery, or in good health (not recorded which).

The CDR3 nucleotides are TGCGCCAGCAGCCAAGTCCCATTAGACGGTTCTAGGGCCGAGACCCAGTACTTC. It specifies CASSQVPLDGSRAETQYF. This chain joins TRBV4-1 and TRBJ2-5; D not certain. V lost 1 base and J lost 5, with 23 bases in between. The CDR3 sequence is 18 residues long. Germline lookup yields CDR1 MGHRA and CDR2 YSYEKL.